Listed below are T cell receptor beta chains from one sample, sequenced in a study of CD8+CD57+ T cells in acquired aplastic anemia. TCRdb ran MiXCR on the reads and lists one entry per CDR3 protein. The sample records hundreds of thousands of distinct CDR3 sequences, 45% to 50% being singletons. What was sequenced was sorted CD4+, CD8+, or CD8+CD57+ T cells (not recorded which) from PBMCs. Every receptor here comes from a human donor with aplastic anemia. The CDR3 runs from the conserved cysteine through the conserved F or W. The D gene is left open where the match is weak. Part of the rows lack a size; the others show once, few, many or a class for expanded clones.

D gene	clone size	V gene	J gene	CDR3 protein	CDR3 DNA
NA	few	TRBV4-3	TRBJ2-7	CASSAKGGRHYEQYF	TGCGCCAGCAGCGCCAAGGGAGGCAGACACTACGAGCAGTACTTC
NA	many	TRBV12-3/TRBV12-4	TRBJ1-2	CASTEGRDYGYTF	TGTGCCAGCACCGAGGGCAGGGACTATGGCTACACCTTC
NA	many	TRBV10-3	TRBJ2-7	CAISVPSRPYEQYF	TGTGCCATCAGTGTGCCGTCGAGACCCTACGAGCAGTACTTC
NA	NA	TRBV7-2	TRBJ1-1	CASRTDGGTTEAFF	TGTGCCAGCAGGACGGACGGCGGGACTACTGAAGCTTTCTTT
NA	NA	TRBV24-1	TRBJ2-1	CATSQSSYNERFF	TGTGCCACCAGCCAGAGCTCCTACAATGAGCGGTTCTTC
NA	once	TRBV15	TRBJ1-1	CATSIGGTEAFF	TGTGCCACCAGCATAGGGGGCACTGAAGCTTTCTTT
NA	many	TRBV30	TRBJ2-5	CAWSDGEETQYF	TGTGCCTGGAGTGACGGGGAGGAGACCCAGTACTTC
NA	NA	TRBV11-3	TRBJ2-3	CASSFRDSDTQYF	TGTGCCAGCAGCTTCCGGGACTCAGATACGCAGTATTTT
NA	few	TRBV24-1	TRBJ1-1	CATSGVQGGEAFF	TGTGCCACCAGTGGTGTACAGGGTGGGGAAGCTTTCTTT
NA	few	TRBV3-1	TRBJ2-7	CASSQDRSTTYEQYF	TGTGCCAGCAGCCAAGACAGGTCGACCACCTACGAGCAGTACTTC
TRBD2	many	TRBV24-1	TRBJ2-1	CATSDLAGGLNYNEQFF	TGTGCCACCAGTGACTTGGCGGGAGGACTCAACTACAATGAGCAGTTCTTC
NA	once	TRBV19	TRBJ1-1	CASSISEGSTEAFF	TGTGCCAGTAGTATATCCGAGGGCTCCACTGAAGCTTTCTTT